This TCR beta chain was sequenced during a study of human T cells and chemical hapten exposure. Study as a whole: TCR yields per sample varied mostly from small pooled library volume differences.

TCRdb re-analysed the RACE reads in MiXCR, keeping a single row per CDR3 protein. The repertoire holds around 250,000 distinct CDR3 sequences, with about 8.1% as singletons. The CDR3 has 14 amino acids. Germline-derived CDR1 and CDR2 are MDHEN and SYDVKM. V lost 4 bases and J 5 bases, leaving 12 bases between the germline ends. Time point of the sample: pre-sensitization, week 0. The treatment is: therapeutic diphenylcyclopropenone sensitization with weekly scalp DPC. Prior to each patch test being applied, blood was drawn. Unfractionated whole blood yielded the extracted total RNA. This clonotype was found a few times.

The chain combines TRBV28 with TRBJ1-5; TRBD1 is a possible D gene (6 bases). This material consisted of whole blood, taken in connection with sensitization to the hapten diphenylcyclopropenone (DPC). This TCR derives from a woman aged 40 to 50 with alopecia areata. Some clones in this sample may be carry-over from other donors' samples. The chain's CDR3 is CASSSGQSYQPQHF. The CDR3 DNA follows: TGTGCCAGCAGTTCCGGACAGTCATATCAGCCCCAGCATTTT.